The clone carrying this TCR beta chain has more than one count but fewer than ten. V was clipped by 3 bases and J by 2 bases; unmatched bases: 5. In germline, CDR1 is SGHRS, CDR2 YFSETQ. The CDR3 length is 15 residues. A single record per CDR3 protein comes from TCRdb applying MiXCR to the RT-PCR reads. The table shows 650,000 to 800,000 distinct CDR3 sequences, with 12% to 15% occurring only once. The sample was memory CD4+ T cells from blood. The sequence derives from a female donor in good health, serving as a healthy control. This rearrangement joins TRBV5-1 to TRBJ1-1; 9 nucleotides match TRBD1. Here the CDR3 DNA reads TGCGCCAGCAGCTCATGGACAGGGGCTAACACTGAAGCTTTCTTT. Its translation: CASSSWTGANTEAFF.